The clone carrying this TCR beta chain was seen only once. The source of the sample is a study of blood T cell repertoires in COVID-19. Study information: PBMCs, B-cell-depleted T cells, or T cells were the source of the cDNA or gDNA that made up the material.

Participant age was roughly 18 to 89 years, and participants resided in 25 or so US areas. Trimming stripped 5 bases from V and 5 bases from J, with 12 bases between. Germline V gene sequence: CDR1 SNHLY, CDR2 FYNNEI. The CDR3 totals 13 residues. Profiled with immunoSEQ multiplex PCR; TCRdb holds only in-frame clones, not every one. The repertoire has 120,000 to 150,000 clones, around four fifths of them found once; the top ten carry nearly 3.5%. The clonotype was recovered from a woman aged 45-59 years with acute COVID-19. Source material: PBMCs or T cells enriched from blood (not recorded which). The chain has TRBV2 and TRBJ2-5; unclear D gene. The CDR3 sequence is CASSSRLGETQYF. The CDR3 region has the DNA TGTGCCAGCAGTTCCAGACTTGGGGAGACCCAGTACTTC.